The rows below give T cell receptor beta chains drawn from one sample of a study of neurological immune-mediated disorders. TCRdb redid the calling of the 5' RACE reads with MiXCR, one entry per CDR3 protein. The repertoire holds tens of thousands of distinct CDR3 sequences, 2.5% seen once, with approximately 2.4% in the top ten. Sequences were obtained from PBMCs. These receptors originate from a middle-aged man with multiple sclerosis. Both conserved end residues are part of each CDR3. D genes are given only for firm matches. Clone size is shown for a subset of rows, as once, few, many or a class of expanded clone.

J gene: TRBJ2-7
D gene: TRBD1
CDR3 length: 14
clone size: many
V gene: TRBV5-1
CDR3 protein: CASTRDSTTYEQYF
CDR3 DNA: TGCGCCAGCACCCGGGACAGCACTACCTACGAGCAGTACTTC

J gene: TRBJ1-2
D gene: -
CDR3 length: 13
clone size: many
V gene: TRBV20-1
CDR3 protein: CSGSEPLNYGYTF
CDR3 DNA: TGCAGTGGGAGCGAACCCCTGAACTATGGCTACACCTTC

J gene: TRBJ2-2
D gene: TRBD1
CDR3 length: 14
clone size: many
V gene: TRBV7-3
CDR3 protein: CASRLTGRTGELFF
CDR3 DNA: TGTGCCAGCAGACTGACAGGGCGCACCGGGGAGCTGTTTTTT

J gene: TRBJ1-6
D gene: -
CDR3 length: 15
clone size: many
V gene: TRBV5-8
CDR3 protein: CASSRWGRDNSPLHF
CDR3 DNA: TGTGCCAGCAGCCGATGGGGCAGGGATAATTCACCCCTCCACTTT

J gene: TRBJ1-2
D gene: -
CDR3 length: 13
clone size: -
V gene: TRBV5-8
CDR3 protein: CASSGYVFPGYTF
CDR3 DNA: TGTGCCAGCAGCGGTTACGTCTTCCCTGGCTACACCTTC

J gene: TRBJ2-7
D gene: -
CDR3 length: 14
clone size: many
V gene: TRBV12-3/TRBV12-4
CDR3 protein: CASSRDRLSYEQYF
CDR3 DNA: TGTGCCAGCAGCCGAGACAGGCTCTCCTACGAGCAGTACTTC

J gene: TRBJ1-2
D gene: -
CDR3 length: 12
clone size: many
V gene: TRBV6-5
CDR3 protein: CASSSDLLGYTF
CDR3 DNA: TGTGCCAGCAGTTCCGACCTCTTGGGCTACACCTTC

J gene: TRBJ1-3
D gene: -
CDR3 length: 13
clone size: -
V gene: TRBV3-1
CDR3 protein: CASSQVSGTPIYF
CDR3 DNA: TGTGCCAGCAGCCAAGTATCGGGGACGCCCATATATTTT

J gene: TRBJ2-1
D gene: TRBD1
CDR3 length: 17
clone size: many
V gene: TRBV7-9
CDR3 protein: CASSLGTGAGRDNEQFF
CDR3 DNA: TGTGCCAGCAGCTTAGGTACAGGGGCAGGGCGCGACAATGAGCAGTTCTTC

J gene: TRBJ1-6
D gene: TRBD1
CDR3 length: 15
clone size: many
V gene: TRBV5-1
CDR3 protein: CASSSGGTENSPLHF
CDR3 DNA: TGCGCCAGCAGCTCGGGCGGGACAGAAAATTCACCCCTCCACTTT

J gene: TRBJ1-2
D gene: -
CDR3 length: 13
clone size: many
V gene: TRBV7-9
CDR3 protein: CASSSGGGYGYTF
CDR3 DNA: TGTGCCAGCAGCTCGGGGGGCGGCTATGGCTACACCTTC

J gene: TRBJ2-5
D gene: TRBD1
CDR3 length: 14
clone size: many
V gene: TRBV7-9
CDR3 protein: CASPGTGERETQYF
CDR3 DNA: TGTGCCAGCCCCGGTACAGGGGAGAGGGAGACCCAGTACTTC

J gene: TRBJ2-2
D gene: TRBD1
CDR3 length: 15
clone size: many
V gene: TRBV28
CDR3 protein: CASSIGGSPTGELFF
CDR3 DNA: TGTGCCAGCAGCATAGGGGGCTCGCCCACCGGGGAGCTGTTTTTT

J gene: TRBJ1-1
D gene: TRBD1
CDR3 length: 15
clone size: many
V gene: TRBV7-6
CDR3 protein: CASSPNRGWDTEAFF
CDR3 DNA: TGTGCCAGCAGCCCAAACAGGGGCTGGGACACTGAAGCTTTCTTT

J gene: TRBJ2-7
D gene: -
CDR3 length: 14
clone size: -
V gene: TRBV7-8
CDR3 protein: CASSAGGKSYEQYF
CDR3 DNA: TGTGCCAGCAGCGCTGGGGGTAAAAGCTACGAGCAGTACTTC

J gene: TRBJ1-1
D gene: -
CDR3 length: 14
clone size: medium-sized
V gene: TRBV29-1
CDR3 protein: CSVTIRVPAAEAFF
CDR3 DNA: TGCAGCGTGACCATTAGGGTACCAGCGGCTGAAGCTTTCTTT

J gene: TRBJ2-5
D gene: -
CDR3 length: 14
clone size: many
V gene: TRBV11-2
CDR3 protein: CASSLRGGWETQYF
CDR3 DNA: TGTGCCAGCAGTCTGCGAGGGGGTTGGGAGACCCAGTACTTC

J gene: TRBJ2-1
D gene: -
CDR3 length: 15
clone size: -
V gene: TRBV14
CDR3 protein: CASSQRGQTYNEQFF
CDR3 DNA: TGTGCCAGCAGCCAGAGAGGACAAACCTACAATGAGCAGTTCTTC

J gene: TRBJ2-7
D gene: -
CDR3 length: 16
clone size: many
V gene: TRBV5-1
CDR3 protein: CASSGNAQGKWYEQYF
CDR3 DNA: TGCGCCAGCAGCGGGAACGCGCAGGGGAAATGGTACGAGCAGTACTTC

J gene: TRBJ1-6
D gene: -
CDR3 length: 17
clone size: many
V gene: TRBV15
CDR3 protein: CATSRDSEVYYNSPLHF
CDR3 DNA: TGTGCCACCAGCAGAGATTCCGAGGTTTACTATAATTCACCCCTCCACTTT

J gene: TRBJ1-2
D gene: -
CDR3 length: 10
clone size: many
V gene: TRBV2
CDR3 protein: CASSEAFRTF
CDR3 DNA: TGTGCCAGCAGTGAAGCCTTTAGGACCTTC

J gene: TRBJ2-7
D gene: TRBD2
CDR3 length: 14
clone size: many
V gene: TRBV11-2
CDR3 protein: CASSLVQRGHEQYF
CDR3 DNA: TGTGCCAGCAGCTTAGTACAGCGGGGTCACGAGCAGTACTTC

J gene: TRBJ2-2
D gene: -
CDR3 length: 15
clone size: many
V gene: TRBV7-2
CDR3 protein: CASSLRRQTTGELFF
CDR3 DNA: TGTGCCAGCAGCTTGAGGCGGCAGACCACCGGGGAGCTGTTTTTT

J gene: TRBJ2-1
D gene: TRBD2
CDR3 length: 14
clone size: many
V gene: TRBV29-1
CDR3 protein: CSVPRLAGGNEQFF
CDR3 DNA: TGCAGCGTCCCCAGACTAGCGGGGGGAAATGAGCAGTTCTTC

J gene: TRBJ2-3
D gene: -
CDR3 length: 13
clone size: many
V gene: TRBV20-1
CDR3 protein: CSAPTGGADTQYF
CDR3 DNA: TGCAGTGCCCCCACGGGGGGCGCAGATACGCAGTATTTT

J gene: TRBJ1-4
D gene: -
CDR3 length: 14
clone size: many
V gene: TRBV10-3
CDR3 protein: CAISEGGTNEKLFF
CDR3 DNA: TGTGCCATCAGTGAAGGGGGGACTAATGAAAAACTGTTTTTT

J gene: TRBJ2-1
D gene: TRBD2
CDR3 length: 16
clone size: many
V gene: TRBV20-1
CDR3 protein: CSARDPLAGVRNEQFF
CDR3 DNA: TGCAGTGCTAGAGATCCCCTAGCGGGGGTAAGGAATGAGCAGTTCTTC

J gene: TRBJ2-3
D gene: TRBD2
CDR3 length: 18
clone size: many
V gene: TRBV5-1
CDR3 protein: CASSIGTSGGAVTDTQYF
CDR3 DNA: TGCGCCAGCAGCATAGGGACTAGCGGGGGGGCCGTCACAGATACGCAGTATTTT

J gene: TRBJ1-2
D gene: TRBD1
CDR3 length: 16
clone size: many
V gene: TRBV29-1
CDR3 protein: CSVVGTGDWPNYGYTF
CDR3 DNA: TGCAGCGTTGTGGGGACAGGGGATTGGCCTAACTATGGCTACACCTTC

J gene: TRBJ1-5
D gene: -
CDR3 length: 13
clone size: many
V gene: TRBV7-8
CDR3 protein: CASSLIGHQPQNF
CDR3 DNA: TGTGCCAGCAGCTTGATCGGACATCAGCCCCAGAATTTT

J gene: TRBJ1-5
D gene: -
CDR3 length: 16
clone size: many
V gene: TRBV20-1
CDR3 protein: CSAPPSGGHSNQPQNF
CDR3 DNA: TGCAGTGCTCCACCTTCTGGGGGTCATAGCAATCAGCCCCAGAATTTT

J gene: TRBJ1-1
D gene: TRBD1
CDR3 length: 13
clone size: many
V gene: TRBV7-9
CDR3 protein: CASSHRDRVEAFF
CDR3 DNA: TGTGCCAGCAGCCACCGGGACAGGGTTGAAGCTTTCTTT

J gene: TRBJ1-2
D gene: -
CDR3 length: 14
clone size: many
V gene: TRBV20-1
CDR3 protein: CSATGEWKNYGYTF
CDR3 DNA: TGCAGTGCTACAGGGGAGTGGAAGAACTATGGCTACACCTTC

J gene: TRBJ2-4
D gene: TRBD1
CDR3 length: 15
clone size: few
V gene: TRBV5-5
CDR3 protein: CASSTGTGGWKIQYF
CDR3 DNA: TGTGCCAGCAGCACCGGGACAGGGGGTTGGAAAATTCAGTACTTC

J gene: TRBJ1-4
D gene: -
CDR3 length: 14
clone size: many
V gene: TRBV5-1
CDR3 protein: CASSLAAGDEKLFF
CDR3 DNA: TGCGCCAGCAGCTTGGCGGCAGGGGATGAAAAACTGTTTTTT

J gene: TRBJ1-4
D gene: TRBD1
CDR3 length: 13
clone size: many
V gene: TRBV2
CDR3 protein: CASSARGREKLFF
CDR3 DNA: TGTGCCAGCAGTGCCAGGGGGCGCGAAAAACTGTTTTTT

J gene: TRBJ1-1
D gene: -
CDR3 length: 16
clone size: many
V gene: TRBV5-1
CDR3 protein: CASSPTSQRFATEAFF
CDR3 DNA: TGCGCCAGCAGCCCCACCAGCCAGCGATTTGCGACTGAAGCTTTCTTT

J gene: TRBJ2-6
D gene: TRBD1
CDR3 length: 15
clone size: few
V gene: TRBV5-8
CDR3 protein: CASSLTGGASNVLTF
CDR3 DNA: TGTGCCAGCAGCTTGACAGGGGGCGCCTCCAACGTCCTGACTTTC

J gene: TRBJ2-3
D gene: TRBD2
CDR3 length: 19
clone size: many
V gene: TRBV10-3
CDR3 protein: CAISDPGLAGGYITDTQYF
CDR3 DNA: TGTGCCATCAGTGACCCCGGACTAGCGGGGGGGTACATAACAGATACGCAGTATTTT

J gene: TRBJ2-3
D gene: -
CDR3 length: 14
clone size: many
V gene: TRBV20-1
CDR3 protein: CSAPRVSSTDTQYF
CDR3 DNA: TGCAGTGCTCCGCGGGTCTCTAGCACAGATACGCAGTATTTT

J gene: TRBJ2-3
D gene: TRBD2
CDR3 length: 22
clone size: many
V gene: TRBV10-3
CDR3 protein: CAISESTLLPGIGLAGADTQYF
CDR3 DNA: TGTGCCATCAGTGAGTCGACTCTCCTCCCGGGTATAGGACTAGCGGGGGCAGATACGCAGTATTTT

J gene: TRBJ2-7
D gene: -
CDR3 length: 13
clone size: many
V gene: TRBV20-1
CDR3 protein: CSARVGQAYEQYF
CDR3 DNA: TGCAGTGCTAGAGTAGGCCAGGCCTACGAGCAGTACTTC

J gene: TRBJ2-3
D gene: -
CDR3 length: 14
clone size: many
V gene: TRBV7-9
CDR3 protein: CASSLGSITDTQYF
CDR3 DNA: TGTGCCAGCAGCTTGGGATCGATCACAGATACGCAGTATTTT

J gene: TRBJ1-5
D gene: -
CDR3 length: 14
clone size: many
V gene: TRBV5-1
CDR3 protein: CASSLAGFGQPQHF
CDR3 DNA: TGCGCCAGCAGCTTGGCAGGGTTCGGTCAGCCCCAGCATTTT

J gene: TRBJ1-1
D gene: -
CDR3 length: 14
clone size: few
V gene: TRBV7-9
CDR3 protein: CAGRVDGSNTEAFF
CDR3 DNA: TGTGCCGGCCGCGTTGATGGCTCGAACACTGAAGCTTTCTTT

J gene: TRBJ2-2
D gene: -
CDR3 length: 14
clone size: many
V gene: TRBV10-3
CDR3 protein: CAISGQENTGELFF
CDR3 DNA: TGTGCCATCAGTGGGCAGGAGAACACCGGGGAGCTGTTTTTT